This TCR beta chain was captured by sequencing in a study of response to subunit inactivated influenza vaccine. In this sample, this clonotype turned up a few times. What it recognizes is unknown. Via MiXCR, TCRdb re-called the RT-PCR reads, giving one row per CDR3 protein. The sample has some 570,000 distinct CDR3 sequences, about 11% seen once; the top ten hold roughly 9.6%. Study-level results: It was suggested by the authors that few new T cells are recruited by each seasonal influenza vaccination.

Germline CDR1 is MNHEY and CDR2 is SMNVEV (reference sequence). The CDR3 runs to 14 residues. With V trimmed by 6 bases and J by 2 bases, 4 bases remained unmatched. In addition, the sample was reused for a study of T cells expressing NK-cell markers. Turning to that study: Libraries used 5'RACE template switching adding universal primer site and UMIs. HCMV seropositivity characterized seven of the eight sequenced donors, and seronegativity one. The authors restricted sorting to alpha-beta TCR T cells with an anti-gamma-delta TCR antibody in several experiments. These clonotypes also led the CD3+CD56-NKG2C+ fraction in several donors.

The TCR sequence derives from a man over 45 who received an inactivated influenza vaccine. The rearrangement links TRBV27 to TRBJ2-1; 7 nucleotides match TRBD2. The material was PBMCs from blood, obtained on the day of vaccination. CDR3 nucleotides: TGTGCCAGCAGATCTAGCGGACCCTACAATGAGCAGTTCTTC. Its protein is CASRSSGPYNEQFF.